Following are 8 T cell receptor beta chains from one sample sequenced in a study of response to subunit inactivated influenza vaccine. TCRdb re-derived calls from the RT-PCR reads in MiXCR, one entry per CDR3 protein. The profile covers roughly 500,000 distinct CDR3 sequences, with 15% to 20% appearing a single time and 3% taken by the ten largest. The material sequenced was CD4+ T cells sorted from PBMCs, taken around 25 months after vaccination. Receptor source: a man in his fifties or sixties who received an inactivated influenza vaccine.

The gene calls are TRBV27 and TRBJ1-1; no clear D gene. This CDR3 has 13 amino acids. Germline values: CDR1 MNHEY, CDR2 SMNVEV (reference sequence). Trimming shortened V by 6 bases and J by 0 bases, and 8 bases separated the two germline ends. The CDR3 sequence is CASSFYLNTEAFF. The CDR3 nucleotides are TGTGCCAGCAGCTTTTATCTGAACACTGAAGCTTTCTTT.

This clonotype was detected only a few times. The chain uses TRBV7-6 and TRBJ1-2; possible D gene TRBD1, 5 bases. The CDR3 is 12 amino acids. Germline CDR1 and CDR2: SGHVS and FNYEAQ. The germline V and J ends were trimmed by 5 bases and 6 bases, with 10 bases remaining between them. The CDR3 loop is CASSARDHGYTF. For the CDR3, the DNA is TGTGCCAGCAGCGCACGGGACCATGGCTACACCTTC.

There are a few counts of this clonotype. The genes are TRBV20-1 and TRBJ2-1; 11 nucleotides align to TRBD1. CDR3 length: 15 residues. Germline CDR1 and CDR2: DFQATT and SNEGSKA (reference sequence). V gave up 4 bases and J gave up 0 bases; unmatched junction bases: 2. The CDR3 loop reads CSAKGTGGSYNEQFF. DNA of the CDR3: TGCAGTGCTAAGGGGACAGGGGGCTCCTACAATGAGCAGTTCTTC.

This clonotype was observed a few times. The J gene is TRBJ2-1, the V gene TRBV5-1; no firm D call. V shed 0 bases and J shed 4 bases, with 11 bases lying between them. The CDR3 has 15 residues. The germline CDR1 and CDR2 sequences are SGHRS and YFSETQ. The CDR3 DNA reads TGCGCCAGCAGCTTGGGGTCAGGATATTACAATGAGCAGTTCTTC. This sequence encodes CASSLGSGYYNEQFF.

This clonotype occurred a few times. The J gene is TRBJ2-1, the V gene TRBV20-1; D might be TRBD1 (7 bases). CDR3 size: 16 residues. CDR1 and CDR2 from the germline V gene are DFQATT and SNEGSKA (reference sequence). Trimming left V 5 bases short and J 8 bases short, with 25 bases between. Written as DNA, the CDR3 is TGCAGTGCTCGTCCCGGGACAGCGGGCAAGTCGTATGAGCAGTTCTTC. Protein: CSARPGTAGKSYEQFF.

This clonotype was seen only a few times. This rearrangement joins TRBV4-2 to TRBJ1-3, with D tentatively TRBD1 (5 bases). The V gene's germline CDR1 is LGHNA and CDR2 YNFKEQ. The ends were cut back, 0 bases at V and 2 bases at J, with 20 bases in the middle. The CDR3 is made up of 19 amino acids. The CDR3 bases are TGTGCCAGCAGCCAAGATGGGGGGTTTGGACGAACGGCTGGAAACACCATATATTTT. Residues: CASSQDGGFGRTAGNTIYF.

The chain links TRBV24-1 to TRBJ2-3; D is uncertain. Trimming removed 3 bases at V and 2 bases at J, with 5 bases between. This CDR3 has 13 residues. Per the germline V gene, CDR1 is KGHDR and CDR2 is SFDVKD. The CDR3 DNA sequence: TGTGCCACCAGTGATCCGTCCACAGATACGCAGTATTTT. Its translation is CATSDPSTDTQYF.

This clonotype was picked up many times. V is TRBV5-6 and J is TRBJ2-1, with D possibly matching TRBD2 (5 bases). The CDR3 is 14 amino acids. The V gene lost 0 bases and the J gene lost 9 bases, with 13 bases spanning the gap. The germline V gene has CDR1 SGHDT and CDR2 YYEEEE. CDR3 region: CASSLGLSSGEQFF. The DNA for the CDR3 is TGTGCCAGCAGCTTGGGACTATCATCTGGTGAGCAGTTCTTC. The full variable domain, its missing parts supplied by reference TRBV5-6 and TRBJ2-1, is DAGVTQSPTHLIKTRGQQVTLRCSPKSGHDTVSWYQQALGQGPQFIFQYYEEEERQRGNFPDRFSGHQFPNYSSELNVNALLLGDSALYLCASSLGLSSGEQFFGPGTRLTVL.